This passage covers 4 T cell receptor beta chains from one sample sequenced in a study of T cell responses to AZD1222 COVID-19 vaccine. Measured with immunoSEQ multiplex PCR; TCRdb has only the in-frame clones, and not every one. The sample holds some 150,000 clones, 88% seen once. This material consisted of peripheral blood, taken on day 0 of MenACWY control vaccination. Receptors were obtained from an adult in good health.

The chain joins TRBV30 to TRBJ1-2; 12 bases match TRBD1. This CDR3 is built from 15 residues. J was trimmed by 4 bases and V by 4 bases; bases with no gene match: 7. CDR1 GTSNPN and CDR2 SVGIG come from the germline V gene (reference sequence). The CDR3 bases are TGTGCCTGGACCCGCGGGACAGGGGGCGGCTATGGCTACACCTTC. Its translation: CAWTRGTGGGYGYTF.

The chain joins TRBV10-3 to TRBJ1-6; 11 positions match TRBD1. Germline values: CDR1 ENHRY, CDR2 SYGVKD. V shed 4 bases and J 8 bases; nucleotides not matched to a gene: 4. The length of the CDR3 is 15 residues. The CDR3 reads CAISGPGQGDSPLHF. CDR3 nucleotide sequence: TGTGCCATCAGTGGGCCGGGACAGGGGGATTCACCCCTCCACTTT.

The V gene is TRBV11-3, the J gene TRBJ2-3; D is uncertain. The CDR3 is 12 residues long. V lost 3 bases and J 7 bases, leaving 8 bases between the germline ends. Germline V lookup: CDR1 SGHNT, CDR2 YENEEA. CDR3 in amino acids: CASSFGPYTQYF. As DNA, the CDR3 is TGTGCCAGCAGCTTCGGACCATATACGCAGTATTTT.

V usage is TRBV18 and J usage is TRBJ2-7, with 10 bases aligning to TRBD1. Looked up from germline, CDR1 is KGHSH and CDR2 is LQKENI. The trim removed 4 bases at V and 0 bases at J, leaving 3 bases unmatched. The CDR3 is 15 residues long. CDR3 nucleotide sequence: TGTGCCAGCTCACGAGGGACAGGGGACTCCTACGAGCAGTACTTC. Translation: CASSRGTGDSYEQYF.